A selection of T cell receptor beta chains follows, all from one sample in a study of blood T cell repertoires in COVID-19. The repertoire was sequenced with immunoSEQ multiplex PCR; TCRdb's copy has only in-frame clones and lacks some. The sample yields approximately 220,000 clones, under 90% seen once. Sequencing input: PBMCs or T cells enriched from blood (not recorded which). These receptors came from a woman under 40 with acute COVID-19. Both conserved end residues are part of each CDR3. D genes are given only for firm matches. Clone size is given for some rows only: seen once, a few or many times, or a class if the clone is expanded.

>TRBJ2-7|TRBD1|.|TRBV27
CASSRSGTGDYEQYF
TGTGCCAGCAGTCGATCCGGGACAGGTGACTACGAGCAGTACTTC
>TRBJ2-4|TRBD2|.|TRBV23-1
CASSQSGTSGRTLAKNIQYF
TGCGCCAGCAGTCAATCCGGGACTAGCGGGAGAACCCTAGCCAAAAACATTCAGTACTTC
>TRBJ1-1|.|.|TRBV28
CASSPSGGTEAFF
TGTGCCAGCAGTCCCTCCGGGGGCACTGAAGCTTTCTTT
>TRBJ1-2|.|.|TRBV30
CAWSTGNGYTF
TGTGCCTGGAGTACAGGGAATGGCTACACCTTC
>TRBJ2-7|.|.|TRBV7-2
CASSLSSALSYEQYF
TGTGCCAGCAGCCTATCTAGCGCCCTCTCCTACGAGCAGTACTTC
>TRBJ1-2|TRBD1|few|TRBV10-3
CAISRTGDGYTF
TGTGCCATCAGCCGGACAGGGGATGGCTACACCTTC
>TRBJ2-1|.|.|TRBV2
CASSWTDPEQFF
TGTGCCAGCAGTTGGACAGACCCAGAGCAGTTCTTC
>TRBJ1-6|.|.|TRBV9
CASSVGPGSDNSPLHF
TGTGCCAGCAGCGTAGGGCCAGGCTCCGATAATTCACCCCTCCACTTT
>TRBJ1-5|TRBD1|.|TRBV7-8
CASRKDRGRNQPQHF
TGTGCCAGCAGGAAAGACAGGGGACGTAATCAGCCCCAGCATTTT
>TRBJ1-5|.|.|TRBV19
CASSVQAPGGRPQHF
TGTGCCAGTAGTGTCCAGGCGCCGGGGGGTCGGCCCCAGCATTTT
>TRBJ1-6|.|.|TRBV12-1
CASTPGTGYSPLHF
TGTGCCAGCACCCCCGGGACAGGGTATTCACCCCTCCACTTT
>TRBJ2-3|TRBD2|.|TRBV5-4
CASSPFRSGGTDTQYF
TGTGCCAGCAGCCCCTTCCGGAGCGGGGGCACAGATACGCAGTATTTT
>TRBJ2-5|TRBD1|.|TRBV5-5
CASSLSIFTMDRTQGKTQYF
TGTGCCAGCAGCTTGAGTATATTCACAATGGACAGGACCCAAGGGAAGACCCAGTACTTC
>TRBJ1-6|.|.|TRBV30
CAWRTGNNSPLHF
TGTGCCTGGAGAACGGGAAACAATTCACCCCTCCACTTT
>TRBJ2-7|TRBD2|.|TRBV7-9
CASSPWGTSGAYEQYF
TGTGCCAGCAGCCCCTGGGGCACTAGCGGGGCCTACGAGCAGTACTTC
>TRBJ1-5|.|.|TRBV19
CASMIDSYLVSNQPQHF
TGTGCCAGTATGATAGACAGTTACCTCGTTAGCAATCAGCCCCAGCATTTT
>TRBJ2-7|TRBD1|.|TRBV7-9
CASSYTGGAVGEQYF
TGTGCCAGCAGCTATACAGGGGGCGCGGTGGGCGAGCAGTACTTC
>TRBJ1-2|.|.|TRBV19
CASSIVLANYGYTF
TGTGCCAGTAGTATAGTTCTCGCTAACTATGGCTACACCTTC
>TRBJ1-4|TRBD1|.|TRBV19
CASSPPGTGKLFF
TGTGCCAGTAGTCCCCCAGGGACAGGAAAACTGTTTTTT
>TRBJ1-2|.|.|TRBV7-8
CASSSARVRGYTF
TGTGCCAGCAGCTCGGCCAGGGTGAGAGGCTACACCTTC
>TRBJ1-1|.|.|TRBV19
CASSINRDTEAFF
TGTGCCAGTAGTATAAACAGAGACACTGAAGCTTTCTTT
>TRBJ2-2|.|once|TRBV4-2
CASSQVAGLTNTGELFF
TGTGCCAGCAGCCAAGTTGCGGGATTAACGAACACCGGGGAGCTGTTTTTT
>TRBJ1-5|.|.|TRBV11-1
CASSPKDRTLQPQHF
TGTGCCAGCAGCCCCAAGGACAGAACGTTACAGCCCCAGCATTTT
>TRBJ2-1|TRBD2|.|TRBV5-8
CASSPLAGTYNEQFF
TGTGCCAGCAGTCCACTAGCGGGGACCTACAATGAGCAGTTCTTC
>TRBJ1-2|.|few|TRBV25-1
CASSWAEGDGYTF
TGTGCCAGCAGTTGGGCGGAGGGTGATGGCTACACCTTC
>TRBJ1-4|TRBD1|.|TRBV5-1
CASSIGQGREKLFF
TGCGCCAGCAGCATCGGACAGGGTAGGGAAAAACTGTTTTTT
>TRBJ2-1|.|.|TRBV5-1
CASTLGGLGVGISYNEQFF
TGCGCCAGCACCCTGGGAGGACTGGGGGTGGGGATCTCCTACAATGAGCAGTTCTTC
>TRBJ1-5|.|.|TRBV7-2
CASSLVGGSYQPQHF
TGTGCCAGCAGCTTAGTGGGGGGATCTTATCAGCCCCAGCATTTT
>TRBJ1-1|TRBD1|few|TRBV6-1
CASSDRPRDSGAFF
TGTGCCAGCAGTGACCGGCCCCGGGACAGCGGCGCTTTCTTT
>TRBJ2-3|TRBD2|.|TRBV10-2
CASSDRGGSTDTQYF
TGCGCCAGCAGTGATCGGGGGGGAAGCACAGATACGCAGTATTTT
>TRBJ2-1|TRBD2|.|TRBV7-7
CASSLSSGGHNEQFF
TGTGCCAGCAGCTTATCTAGCGGGGGGCACAATGAGCAGTTCTTC
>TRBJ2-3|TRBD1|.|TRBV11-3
CASSGGTGGGGTDTQYF
TGTGCCAGCAGCGGAGGGACAGGGGGCGGAGGCACAGATACGCAGTATTTT
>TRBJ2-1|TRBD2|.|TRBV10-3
CAIMPGGGDSYNEQFF
TGTGCCATCATGCCAGGCGGGGGTGACTCCTACAATGAGCAGTTCTTC
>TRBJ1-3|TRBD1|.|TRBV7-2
CASSFPTGGASGNTIYF
TGTGCCAGCAGCTTCCCGACAGGGGGCGCCTCTGGAAACACCATATATTTT
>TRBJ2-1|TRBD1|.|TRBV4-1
CASSHQGAPDNEQFF
TGCGCCAGCAGCCACCAGGGGGCCCCCGACAATGAGCAGTTCTTC
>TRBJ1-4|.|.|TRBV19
CASSVARGEKLFF
TGTGCCAGTAGTGTGGCCCGGGGGGAAAAACTGTTTTTT
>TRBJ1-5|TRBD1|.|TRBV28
CASSRDRGQSQPQHF
TGTGCCAGCAGTAGGGACAGGGGGCAGAGTCAGCCCCAGCATTTT
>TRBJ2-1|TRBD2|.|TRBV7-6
CASSLRTSGVNEQFF
TGTGCCAGCAGCTTAAGGACTAGCGGGGTTAATGAGCAGTTCTTC
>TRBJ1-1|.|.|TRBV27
CASSLGRYVEAFF
TGTGCCAGCAGTTTAGGCAGGTATGTTGAGGCTTTCTTT
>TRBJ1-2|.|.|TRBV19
CASSPEGGYGYTF
TGTGCCAGTAGTCCGGAGGGAGGCTATGGCTACACCTTC
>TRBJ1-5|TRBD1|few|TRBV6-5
CASSYSAGGNQPQHF
TGTGCCAGCAGTTACTCGGCAGGGGGGAATCAGCCCCAGCATTTT
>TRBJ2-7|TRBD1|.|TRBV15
CATSREKNRGSYEQYF
TGTGCCACCAGCAGAGAGAAGAACAGGGGCTCCTACGAGCAGTACTTC
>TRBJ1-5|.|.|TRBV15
CATSRPDSQNQPQHF
TGTGCCACCAGCAGACCGGACAGCCAGAATCAGCCCCAGCATTTT
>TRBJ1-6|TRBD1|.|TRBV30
CAWSLSGTVNSPLHF
TGTGCCTGGAGCCTATCCGGGACAGTTAATTCACCCCTCCACTTT
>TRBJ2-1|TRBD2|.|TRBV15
CATSSPETSGHFSYNEQFF
TGTGCCACCAGCAGCCCGGAAACTAGCGGGCACTTCTCCTACAATGAGCAGTTCTTC
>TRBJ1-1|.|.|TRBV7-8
CASSLTMNTEAFF
TGTGCCAGCAGCTTGACTATGAACACTGAAGCTTTCTTT
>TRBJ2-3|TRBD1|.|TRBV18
CASSPPDRLSTDTQYF
TGTGCCAGCTCACCCCCGGACAGGCTCAGCACAGATACGCAGTATTTT
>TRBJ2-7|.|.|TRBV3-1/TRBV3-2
CASSQLEGYLTSYEQYF
TGTGCCAGCAGCCAACTAGAAGGTTATCTTACTAGCTACGAGCAGTACTTC
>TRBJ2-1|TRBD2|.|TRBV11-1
CASTGGISSYNEQFF
TGTGCCAGCACCGGGGGGATCAGCTCCTACAATGAGCAGTTCTTC
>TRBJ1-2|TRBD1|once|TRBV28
CASYSSGDRAHYGYTF
TGTGCCAGCTATTCATCCGGGGACAGGGCTCACTATGGCTACACCTTC
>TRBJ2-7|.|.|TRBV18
CASSPDSSYEQYF
TGTGCCAGCTCACCAGACAGTTCCTACGAGCAGTACTTC
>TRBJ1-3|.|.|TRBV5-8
CASTHGWDTLSSGNTIYF
TGTGCCAGCACCCATGGATGGGACACCTTAAGCTCTGGAAACACCATATATTTT
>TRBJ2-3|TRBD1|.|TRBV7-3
CASSSGQETDTQYF
TGTGCCAGCAGCTCGGGACAGGAAACAGATACGCAGTATTTT
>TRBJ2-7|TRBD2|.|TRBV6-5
CASSNGGRTYEQYF
TGTGCCAGCAGCAACGGGGGGAGAACCTACGAGCAGTACTTC